The 7 T cell receptor beta chains listed next were all sequenced from one sample in a study of T cells after yellow fever vaccination. TCRdb re-analysed the 5' RACE reads in MiXCR, keeping a single row per CDR3 protein. The sample carries 500,000 to 650,000 distinct CDR3 sequences, approximately 13% recorded once. The sequenced sample was PBMCs, obtained on the day of the yellow fever booster vaccination. These receptors were taken from a man aged 25-40 years who received the YFV17D yellow fever vaccine.

Regarding this clonotype: A much more abundant neighbour one base away suggests this may be a read error. The rearrangement links TRBV1 to TRBJ2-3; TRBD2 was called by the table and not checked on the DNA. The J call may not be correct, given that the DNA end is closer to TRBJ1-5. TRBV1 is tagged as a pseudogene. This CDR3 region has 15 residues. Here the CDR3 DNA reads TGCACCAGCAGCCAAGCGGGAGGGCCGGGAGATACGCAGCATTTT. It encodes CTSSQAGGPGDTQHF.

This chain connects TRBV20-1 to TRBJ2-1; 7 positions match TRBD2. Germline CDR1 reads DFQATT; CDR2 reads SNEGSKA (reference sequence). Losses at the gene ends were 6 bases for V and 6 bases for J; bases not matched to a gene: 14. This CDR3 has 15 amino acids. CDR3 bases: TGCAGTGCGGGAAACGGCGGGAGCGGGGTCAATGAGCAGTTCTTC. This sequence encodes CSAGNGGSGVNEQFF.

The chain employs TRBV5-4 and TRBJ2-3, with 13 bases identical to TRBD2. This CDR3 spans 17 amino acids. The trim removed 4 bases at V and 9 bases at J, leaving 14 bases unmatched. Germline-derived CDR1 and CDR2 are SGHNT and YYREEE (reference sequence). The CDR3 loop is CASSAPTGTSGEGTQYF. The DNA of the CDR3 is TGTGCCAGCAGCGCGCCAACCGGGACTAGCGGGGAGGGCACGCAGTATTTT.

This clonotype was detected many times. The chain links TRBV20-1 to TRBJ2-7; D uncertain. The CDR3 is made up of 11 amino acids. The V end lost 2 bases, the J end lost 6 bases, and 8 bases lay between the germline ends. Germline CDR1 is DFQATT and CDR2 is SNEGSKA (reference sequence). DNA of the CDR3: TGCAGTGCTAGATCGGACCGCGAGCAGTACTTC. Translated, it gives CSARSDREQYF.

The rearrangement links TRBV20-1 to TRBJ2-5; 11 bases are shared with TRBD2. The germline CDR1 and CDR2 sequences are DFQATT and SNEGSKA (reference sequence). The V and J ends lost 5 bases and 5 bases, in that order; junction bases with no gene match: 13. This CDR3 is built from 16 residues. Written as DNA, the CDR3 is TGCAGTGCTCCCAGGGCTAGCGGGAGGTATATGGAGACCCAGTACTTC. Translated: CSAPRASGRYMETQYF.

This clonotype was recorded a few times. The chain couples TRBV12-3 or TRBV12-4 to TRBJ1-5; D unresolved. Trimming shortened V by 6 bases and J by 6 bases, and 12 bases separated the two germline ends. The CDR3 is 13 amino acids. Written as DNA, the CDR3 is TGTGCCAGCAGCCCCGATAGAGGTCAGCCCCAGCATTTT. Translating it yields CASSPDRGQPQHF.

V usage is TRBV18 and J usage is TRBJ2-1; D uncertain. Trimming pared 2 bases from V and 5 bases from J, leaving 16 bases between. CDR1 and CDR2 (germline): KGHSH, LQKENI. The CDR3 has 16 residues. CDR3 sequence reads: CASSPASTLINNEQFF. Written as DNA, the CDR3 is TGTGCCAGCTCACCAGCGTCGACCTTAATCAACAATGAGCAGTTCTTC.